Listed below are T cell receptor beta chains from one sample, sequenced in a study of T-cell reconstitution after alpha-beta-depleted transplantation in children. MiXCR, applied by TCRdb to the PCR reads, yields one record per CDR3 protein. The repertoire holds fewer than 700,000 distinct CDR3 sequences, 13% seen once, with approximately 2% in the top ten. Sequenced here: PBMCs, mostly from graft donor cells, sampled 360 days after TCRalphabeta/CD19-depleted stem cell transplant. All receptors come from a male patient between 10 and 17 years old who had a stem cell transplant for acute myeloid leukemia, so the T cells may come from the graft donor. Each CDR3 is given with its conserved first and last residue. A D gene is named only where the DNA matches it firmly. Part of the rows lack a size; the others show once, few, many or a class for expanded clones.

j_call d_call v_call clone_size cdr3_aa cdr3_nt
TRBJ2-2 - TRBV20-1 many CSARGGSFPGELFF TGCAGTGCTAGGGGGGGTAGTTTCCCCGGGGAGCTGTTTTTT
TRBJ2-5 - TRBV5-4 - CASSLRIGAGETQYF TGTGCCAGCAGCTTAAGAATAGGGGCTGGAGAGACCCAGTACTTC
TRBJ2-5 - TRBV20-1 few CSARDSLGTVPLGTQYF TGCAGTGCTAGAGATTCCTTAGGGACCGTACCACTAGGGACCCAGTACTTC
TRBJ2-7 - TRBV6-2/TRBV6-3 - CASISPGTTYEQYF TGTGCCAGCATTTCGCCCGGGACAACCTACGAGCAGTACTTC
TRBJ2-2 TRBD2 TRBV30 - CAWSVAGIGRRLMTGELFF TGTGCCTGGAGTGTCGCCGGGATCGGGAGGAGGTTAATGACCGGGGAGCTGTTTTTT
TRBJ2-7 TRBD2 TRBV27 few CASSWTSGRDSSYEQYF TGTGCCAGCAGTTGGACTAGCGGGAGGGATAGCTCCTACGAGCAGTACTTC
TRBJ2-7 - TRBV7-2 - CASSRPGGNYEQYF TGTGCCAGCAGCCGTCCCGGGGGTAACTACGAGCAGTACTTC
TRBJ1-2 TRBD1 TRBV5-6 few CASSWAWDSYGYTF TGTGCCAGCAGCTGGGCCTGGGACAGCTATGGCTACACCTTC
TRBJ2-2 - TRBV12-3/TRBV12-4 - CASSLARQTNTGELFF TGTGCCAGCAGTTTAGCACGACAAACGAACACCGGGGAGCTGTTTTTT
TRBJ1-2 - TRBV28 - CASSTSRGQGYGYTF TGTGCCAGCAGTACCTCGAGAGGGCAGGGCTATGGCTACACCTTC
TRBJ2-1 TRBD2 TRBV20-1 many CRHKKREGPYNEQFF TGCAGACATAAAAAGCGGGAGGGCCCGTACAATGAGCAGTTCTTC
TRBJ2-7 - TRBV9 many CASSVEGGDEQYF TGTGCCAGCAGCGTAGAGGGTGGGGACGAGCAGTACTTC
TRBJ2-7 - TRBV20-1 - CSATRFFYEQYF TGCAGTGCTACGCGTTTCTTCTACGAGCAGTACTTC
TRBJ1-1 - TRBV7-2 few CASSLAPHSTEAFF TGTGCCAGCAGCTTAGCCCCACACAGCACTGAAGCTTTCTTT
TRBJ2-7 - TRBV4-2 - CASSQDRRGPYSYEQYF TGTGCCAGCAGCCAAGATCGAAGGGGCCCATACTCCTACGAGCAGTACTTC
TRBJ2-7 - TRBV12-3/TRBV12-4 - CASSLGVGPSSYEQYF TGTGCCAGCAGTTTAGGGGTCGGGCCGTCCTCCTACGAGCAGTACTTC
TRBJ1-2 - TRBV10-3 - CAISEGLPANYGYTF TGTGCCATCAGTGAAGGGTTGCCCGCTAACTATGGCTACACCTTC
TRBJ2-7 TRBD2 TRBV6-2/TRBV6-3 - CASSYRIAGGSLYEQYF TGTGCCAGCAGTTACAGGATAGCGGGAGGCTCGCTCTACGAGCAGTACTTC
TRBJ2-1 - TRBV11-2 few CASSLDWGERHNEQFF TGTGCCAGCAGCTTAGATTGGGGGGAGCGGCACAATGAGCAGTTCTTC
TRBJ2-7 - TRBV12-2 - CASRLVGGTGQFRNEQYF TGTGCAAGTCGCTTAGTCGGTGGGACAGGGCAGTTTCGGAACGAGCAGTACTTC
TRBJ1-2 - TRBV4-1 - CASSLRTLLGGGADFSRGYTF TGCGCCAGCAGCCTACGAACACTCTTAGGGGGGGGCGCCGATTTCTCTAGAGGCTACACCTTC
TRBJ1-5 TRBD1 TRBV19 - CASSGGQINQPQHF TGTGCCAGTAGCGGGGGACAGATCAATCAGCCCCAGCATTTT
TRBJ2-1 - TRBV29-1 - CSVDRVNEQFF TGCAGCGTTGACAGGGTCAATGAGCAGTTCTTC
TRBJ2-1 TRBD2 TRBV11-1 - CASRTSGSLGDEQFF TGTGCCAGCAGGACTAGCGGGTCGCTAGGCGATGAGCAGTTCTTC
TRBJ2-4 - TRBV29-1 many CSATDTYIQYF TGCAGCGCCACAGATACGTACATTCAGTACTTC